This TCR beta chain was captured in a study of beta chain features in type 1 diabetes. Details on this clone: The antigen is undetermined.

All of the isolated RNA was reverse transcribed, so expressed TCRB transcripts were sequenced. Sequenced by immunoSEQ multiplex PCR; TCRdb stores in-frame clones only, minus some. The data hold 390,000 or so clones, with roughly 14% observed a single time. Via the markers CD45RO/CCR7/CD25/CD127/CD95/CD27, stem cell-like memory, regulatory, central memory and naive CD4+ cells were sorted. Germline CDR1 SGHRS, CDR2 YFSETQ. This CDR3 has 13 amino acids. The V gene lost 5 bases and the J gene lost 7 bases, with 15 bases spanning the gap. Whole-study findings and limits: Sequencing of cDNA might inflate the share of cells that strongly express TCR. Healthy donors had naive, central memory and Treg TCRB repertoires that appeared less similar than those seen among patients.

This receptor was obtained from a man aged 30 to 45 in good health. The source material was naive CD4+ T cells from blood. The chain has TRBV5-1 and TRBJ1-1; D may be TRBD1 (5 bases). The CDR3 protein is CASSLGTEGEAFF. The CDR3 nucleotides are TGCGCCAGCAGTCTGGGGACCGAGGGTGAAGCTTTCTTT.